These T cell receptor beta chains were read from a single sample in a study of graft-versus-host responses after intestinal transplantation. Using immunoSEQ multiplex PCR, the repertoire was profiled, and TCRdb retains in-frame clones only, with some absent. The data hold around 84,000 clones, with roughly 80% observed a single time. The antigens these receptors bind are not known. This specimen was unstimulated CD8+ T cells sorted from spleen or lymph node cells, taken before intestinal transplant. These receptors originate from a human donor who received an intestinal transplant. Each CDR3 is given with its conserved first and last residue. The D gene is left open where the match is weak. The size field is filled for only some rows; it gives once, few, many or a size class.

clone_size: few
v_call: TRBV13
d_call: NA
j_call: TRBJ2-1
cdr3_aa: CASSLGQVPNEQFF
cdr3_nt: TGTGCCAGCAGCTTGGGGCAGGTCCCCAATGAGCAGTTCTTC

clone_size: NA
v_call: TRBV2
d_call: TRBD2
j_call: TRBJ2-1
cdr3_aa: CASSVRLAGGQDEQFF
cdr3_nt: TGTGCCAGCAGTGTTCGACTAGCGGGGGGGCAAGATGAGCAGTTCTTC

clone_size: NA
v_call: TRBV4-1
d_call: NA
j_call: TRBJ2-4
cdr3_aa: CASSRWPEGIAKNIQYF
cdr3_nt: TGCGCCAGCAGCCGCTGGCCTGAGGGGATAGCCAAAAACATTCAGTACTTC

clone_size: few
v_call: TRBV2
d_call: NA
j_call: TRBJ1-6
cdr3_aa: CASKRGGHNSPLHF
cdr3_nt: TGTGCCAGCAAGCGGGGAGGTCATAATTCACCCCTCCACTTT

clone_size: few
v_call: TRBV15
d_call: NA
j_call: TRBJ2-2
cdr3_aa: CATSRDRASWELFF
cdr3_nt: TGTGCCACCAGCAGAGATAGGGCTAGCTGGGAGCTGTTTTTT

clone_size: NA
v_call: TRBV4-1
d_call: NA
j_call: TRBJ1-2
cdr3_aa: CASSQVPILNYGYTF
cdr3_nt: TGCGCCAGCAGCCAAGTGCCAATCTTAAACTATGGCTACACCTTC

clone_size: NA
v_call: TRBV7-2
d_call: NA
j_call: TRBJ1-1
cdr3_aa: CASSSPQGSTEAFF
cdr3_nt: TGTGCCAGCAGCTCCCCCCAGGGAAGTACTGAAGCTTTCTTT

clone_size: NA
v_call: TRBV28
d_call: TRBD1
j_call: TRBJ1-2
cdr3_aa: CASSLSGGTTYGYTF
cdr3_nt: TGTGCCAGCAGTTTATCAGGGGGGACGACCTATGGCTACACCTTC

clone_size: NA
v_call: TRBV4-1
d_call: NA
j_call: TRBJ2-3
cdr3_aa: CASSLPRQGPTDTQYF
cdr3_nt: TGCGCCAGCAGCCTCCCCCGGCAGGGGCCCACAGATACGCAGTATTTT

clone_size: NA
v_call: TRBV7-6
d_call: NA
j_call: TRBJ2-3
cdr3_aa: CASQPGGGGTDTQYF
cdr3_nt: TGTGCCAGCCAGCCAGGGGGGGGTGGCACAGATACGCAGTATTTT

clone_size: NA
v_call: TRBV6-5
d_call: NA
j_call: TRBJ1-2
cdr3_aa: CASSYSNSLTLYGYTF
cdr3_nt: TGTGCCAGCAGTTACTCGAACAGTCTTACACTCTATGGCTACACCTTC

clone_size: NA
v_call: TRBV28
d_call: NA
j_call: TRBJ1-1
cdr3_aa: CASSFGQNTEAFF
cdr3_nt: TGTGCCAGCAGTTTTGGACAGAACACTGAAGCTTTCTTT

clone_size: NA
v_call: TRBV29-1
d_call: TRBD2
j_call: TRBJ2-2
cdr3_aa: CSVATTSGDFTGELFF
cdr3_nt: TGCAGCGTTGCGACGACTAGCGGGGATTTCACCGGGGAGCTGTTTTTT

clone_size: NA
v_call: TRBV6-6
d_call: NA
j_call: TRBJ1-1
cdr3_aa: CASSARPRVYTEAFF
cdr3_nt: TGTGCCAGCAGTGCCCGACCTCGAGTGTACACTGAAGCTTTCTTT

clone_size: few
v_call: TRBV11-3
d_call: TRBD1
j_call: TRBJ2-5
cdr3_aa: CASSFYRGWETQYF
cdr3_nt: TGTGCCAGCAGCTTTTACAGGGGATGGGAGACCCAGTACTTC

clone_size: NA
v_call: TRBV5-1
d_call: NA
j_call: TRBJ1-1
cdr3_aa: CASSSPGSNTEAFF
cdr3_nt: TGCGCCAGCAGCTCCCCGGGTTCGAACACTGAAGCTTTCTTT

clone_size: few
v_call: TRBV6-6
d_call: TRBD2
j_call: TRBJ2-7
cdr3_aa: CASSYLGGGSREQYF
cdr3_nt: TGTGCCAGCAGTTACCTCGGGGGAGGGTCGAGAGAGCAGTACTTC

clone_size: few
v_call: TRBV6-1
d_call: NA
j_call: TRBJ2-3
cdr3_aa: CASSERPSTDTQYF
cdr3_nt: TGTGCCAGCAGTGAACGGCCTAGCACAGATACGCAGTATTTT

clone_size: NA
v_call: TRBV7-9
d_call: NA
j_call: TRBJ2-1
cdr3_aa: CASSWGLGDEQFF
cdr3_nt: TGTGCCAGCAGCTGGGGACTGGGGGATGAGCAGTTCTTC

clone_size: NA
v_call: TRBV5-1
d_call: NA
j_call: TRBJ2-3
cdr3_aa: CASSCGWDTQYF
cdr3_nt: TGCGCCAGCAGCTGCGGCTGGGATACGCAGTATTTT

clone_size: NA
v_call: TRBV28
d_call: TRBD2
j_call: TRBJ2-2
cdr3_aa: CATEGLDGTGELFF
cdr3_nt: TGTGCCACCGAGGGACTAGATGGGACCGGGGAGCTGTTTTTT

clone_size: NA
v_call: TRBV6-1
d_call: NA
j_call: TRBJ1-1
cdr3_aa: CASSRGRTEAFF
cdr3_nt: TGTGCCAGCTCGCGCGGACGAACTGAAGCTTTCTTT

clone_size: NA
v_call: TRBV5-6
d_call: NA
j_call: TRBJ1-3
cdr3_aa: CASSLAGNTIYF
cdr3_nt: TGTGCCAGCAGCTTGGCCGGAAACACCATATATTTT

clone_size: NA
v_call: TRBV6-5
d_call: TRBD2
j_call: TRBJ2-5
cdr3_aa: CASIPSGLTQETQYF
cdr3_nt: TGTGCCAGCATCCCTAGCGGCCTAACCCAAGAGACCCAGTACTTC

clone_size: NA
v_call: TRBV10-3
d_call: TRBD1
j_call: TRBJ2-5
cdr3_aa: CAISKDRGLGETQYF
cdr3_nt: TGTGCCATCAGTAAGGACAGGGGGCTCGGGGAGACCCAGTACTTC

clone_size: once
v_call: TRBV28
d_call: TRBD1
j_call: TRBJ2-5
cdr3_aa: CASRETGTAVQETQYF
cdr3_nt: TGTGCCAGCAGAGAGACCGGGACAGCCGTACAAGAGACCCAGTACTTC

clone_size: few
v_call: TRBV7-9
d_call: TRBD1
j_call: TRBJ1-5
cdr3_aa: CASSPAPGQGSNQPQHF
cdr3_nt: TGTGCCAGCAGCCCGGCGCCGGGACAGGGTAGCAATCAGCCCCAGCATTTT

clone_size: NA
v_call: TRBV4-1
d_call: NA
j_call: TRBJ2-7
cdr3_aa: CASSQVGQGTYEQYF
cdr3_nt: TGCGCCAGCAGCCAAGTGGGGCAGGGCACCTACGAGCAGTACTTC

clone_size: NA
v_call: TRBV5-1
d_call: TRBD1
j_call: TRBJ2-7
cdr3_aa: CASSLSPGTASYEQYF
cdr3_nt: TGCGCCAGCAGCTTAAGTCCCGGGACAGCGTCCTACGAGCAGTACTTC

clone_size: NA
v_call: TRBV11-1
d_call: NA
j_call: TRBJ1-3
cdr3_aa: CASSPTNSGNTIYF
cdr3_nt: TGTGCCAGCAGCCCGACAAACTCTGGAAACACCATATATTTT